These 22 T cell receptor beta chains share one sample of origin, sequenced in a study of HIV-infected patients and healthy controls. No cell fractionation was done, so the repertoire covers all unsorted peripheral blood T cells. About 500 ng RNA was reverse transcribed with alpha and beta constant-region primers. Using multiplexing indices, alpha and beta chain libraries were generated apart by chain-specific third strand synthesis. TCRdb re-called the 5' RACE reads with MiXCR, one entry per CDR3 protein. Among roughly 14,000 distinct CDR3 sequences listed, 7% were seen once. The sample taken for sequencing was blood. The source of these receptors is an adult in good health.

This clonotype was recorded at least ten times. Here the CDR3 reads CARGDRRNQPQHF. DNA for the CDR3: TGTGCCAGGGGAGACCGTCGCAATCAGCCCCAGCATTTT. The chain uses TRBV2 and TRBJ1-5; D gene unclear. The V end lost 9 bases, the J end lost 2 bases, and 11 bases lay between the germline ends. The length of the CDR3 is 13 residues. The V gene's germline CDR1 is SNHLY and CDR2 FYNNEI.

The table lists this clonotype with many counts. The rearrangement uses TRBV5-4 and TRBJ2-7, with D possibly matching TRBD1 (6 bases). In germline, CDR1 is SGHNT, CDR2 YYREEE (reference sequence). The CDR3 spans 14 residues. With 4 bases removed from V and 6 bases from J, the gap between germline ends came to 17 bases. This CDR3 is CASSPSSGEREQYF. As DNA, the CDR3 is TGTGCCAGCAGCCCAAGTTCAGGGGAACGCGAGCAGTACTTC.

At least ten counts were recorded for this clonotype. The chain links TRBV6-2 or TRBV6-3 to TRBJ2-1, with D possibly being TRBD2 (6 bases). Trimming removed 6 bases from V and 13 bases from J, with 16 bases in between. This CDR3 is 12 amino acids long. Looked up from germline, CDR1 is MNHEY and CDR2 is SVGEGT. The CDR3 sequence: CASRATSFSQFF. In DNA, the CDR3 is TGTGCCAGCAGAGCGACTAGTTTTAGTCAGTTCTTC.

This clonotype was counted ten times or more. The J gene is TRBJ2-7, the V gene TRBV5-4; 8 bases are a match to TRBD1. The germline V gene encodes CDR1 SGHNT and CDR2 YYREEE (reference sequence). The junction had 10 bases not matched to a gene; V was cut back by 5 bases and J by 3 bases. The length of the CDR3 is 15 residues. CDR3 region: CASSSQGAESYEQYF. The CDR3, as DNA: TGTGCCAGCAGTTCGCAGGGGGCCGAAAGCTACGAGCAGTACTTC.

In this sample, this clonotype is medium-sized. The CDR3 DNA follows: TGTGCCAGCAGCTCCGGAGCTTTCTTT. As protein: CASSSGAFF. The chain links TRBV28 to TRBJ1-1; D unresolved. The germline CDR1 and CDR2 sequences are MDHEN and SYDVKM. The CDR3 runs to 9 residues. With 6 bases removed from V and 10 bases from J, the gap between germline ends came to 6 bases.

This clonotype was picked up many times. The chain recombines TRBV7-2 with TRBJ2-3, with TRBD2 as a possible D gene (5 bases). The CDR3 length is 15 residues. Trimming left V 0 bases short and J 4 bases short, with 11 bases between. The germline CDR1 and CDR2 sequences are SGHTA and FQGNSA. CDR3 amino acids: CASSLAGDRADTQYF. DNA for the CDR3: TGTGCCAGCAGCTTAGCCGGGGATAGAGCAGATACGCAGTATTTT.

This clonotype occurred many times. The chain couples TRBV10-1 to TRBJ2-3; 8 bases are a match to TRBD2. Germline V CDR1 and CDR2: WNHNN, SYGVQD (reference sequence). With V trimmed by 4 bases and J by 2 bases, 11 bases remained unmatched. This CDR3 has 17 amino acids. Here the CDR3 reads CASSGGGGLGHTDTQYF. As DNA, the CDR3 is TGCGCCAGCAGTGGGGGGGGGGGACTAGGGCACACAGATACGCAGTATTTT.

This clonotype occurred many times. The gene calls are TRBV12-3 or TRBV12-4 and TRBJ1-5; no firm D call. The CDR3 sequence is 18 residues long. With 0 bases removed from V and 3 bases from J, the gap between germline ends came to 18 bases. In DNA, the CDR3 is TGTGCCAGCAGTTTAGCAGGCAGCCACCGTTCTTTCAATCAGCCCCAGCATTTT. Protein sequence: CASSLAGSHRSFNQPQHF.

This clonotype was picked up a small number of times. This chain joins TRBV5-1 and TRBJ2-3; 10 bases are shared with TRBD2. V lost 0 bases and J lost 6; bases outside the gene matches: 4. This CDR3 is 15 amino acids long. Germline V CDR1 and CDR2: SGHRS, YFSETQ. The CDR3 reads CASSLGSGGADTQYF. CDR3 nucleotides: TGCGCCAGCAGCTTGGGCAGCGGGGGGGCGGATACGCAGTATTTT.

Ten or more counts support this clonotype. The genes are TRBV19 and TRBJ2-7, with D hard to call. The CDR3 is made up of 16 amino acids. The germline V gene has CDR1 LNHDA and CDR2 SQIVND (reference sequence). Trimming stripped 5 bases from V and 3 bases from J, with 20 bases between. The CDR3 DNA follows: TGTGCCAGTAGTCCCCTAGGTCCGGGTGGAGTCTACGAGCAGTACTTC. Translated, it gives CASSPLGPGGVYEQYF.

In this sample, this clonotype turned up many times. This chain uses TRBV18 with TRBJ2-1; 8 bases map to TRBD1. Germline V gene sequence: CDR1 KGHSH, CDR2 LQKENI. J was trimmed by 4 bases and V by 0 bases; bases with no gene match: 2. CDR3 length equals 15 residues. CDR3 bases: TGTGCCAGCTCACCACCGGGACAGGCTTACAATGAGCAGTTCTTC. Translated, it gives CASSPPGQAYNEQFF.

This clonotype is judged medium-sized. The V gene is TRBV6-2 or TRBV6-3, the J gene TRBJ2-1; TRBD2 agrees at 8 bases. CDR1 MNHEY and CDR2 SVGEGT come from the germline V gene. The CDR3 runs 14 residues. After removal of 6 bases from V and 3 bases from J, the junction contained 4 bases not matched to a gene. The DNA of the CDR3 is TGTGCCAGCAGCCAGACTAGCGACTACAATGAGCAGTTCTTC. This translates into CASSQTSDYNEQFF.

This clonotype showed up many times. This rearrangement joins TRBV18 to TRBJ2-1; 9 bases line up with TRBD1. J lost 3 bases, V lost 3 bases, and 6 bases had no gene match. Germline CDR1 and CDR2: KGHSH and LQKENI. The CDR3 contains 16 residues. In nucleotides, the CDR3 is TGTGCCAGCTCACCCGAGGGGGACAGGGACTACAATGAGCAGTTCTTC. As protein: CASSPEGDRDYNEQFF.

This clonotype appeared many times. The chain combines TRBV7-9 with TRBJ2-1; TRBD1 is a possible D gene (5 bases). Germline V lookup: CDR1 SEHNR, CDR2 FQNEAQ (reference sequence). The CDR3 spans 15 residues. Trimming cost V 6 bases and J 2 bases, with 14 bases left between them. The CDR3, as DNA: TGTGCCAGCAGTCTCACGGACAACCCCTACAATGAGCAGTTCTTC. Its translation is CASSLTDNPYNEQFF. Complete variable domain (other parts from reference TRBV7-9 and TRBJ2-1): DTGVSQNPRHKITKRGQNVTFRCDPISEHNRLYWYRQTLGQGPEFLTYFQNEAQLEKSRLLSDRFSAERPKGSFSTLEIQRTEQGDSAMYLCASSLTDNPYNEQFFGPGTRLTVL.

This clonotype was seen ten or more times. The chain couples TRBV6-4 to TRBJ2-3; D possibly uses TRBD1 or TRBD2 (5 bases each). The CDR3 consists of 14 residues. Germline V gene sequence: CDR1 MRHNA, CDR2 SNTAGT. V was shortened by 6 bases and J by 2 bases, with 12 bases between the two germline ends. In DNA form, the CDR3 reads TGTGCCAGCAGGCACCGGGACGCCACAGATACGCAGTATTTT. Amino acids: CASRHRDATDTQYF.

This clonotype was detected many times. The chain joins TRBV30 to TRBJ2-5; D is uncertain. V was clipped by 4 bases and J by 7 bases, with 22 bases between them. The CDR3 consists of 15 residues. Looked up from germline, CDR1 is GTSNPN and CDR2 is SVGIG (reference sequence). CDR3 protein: CAWTDSMPSEWTQYF. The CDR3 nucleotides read TGTGCCTGGACTGATTCGATGCCCTCTGAATGGACCCAGTACTTC.

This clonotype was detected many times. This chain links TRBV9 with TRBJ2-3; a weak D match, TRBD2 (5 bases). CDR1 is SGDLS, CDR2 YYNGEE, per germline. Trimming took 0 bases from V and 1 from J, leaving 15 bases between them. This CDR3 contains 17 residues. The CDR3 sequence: CASSVESGLTGTDTQYF. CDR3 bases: TGTGCCAGCAGCGTAGAGAGTGGACTCACCGGCACAGATACGCAGTATTTT.

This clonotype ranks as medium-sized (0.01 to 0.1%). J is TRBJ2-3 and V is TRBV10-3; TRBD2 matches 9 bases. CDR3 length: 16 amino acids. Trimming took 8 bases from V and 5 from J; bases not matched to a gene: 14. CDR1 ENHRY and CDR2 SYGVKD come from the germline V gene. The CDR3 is CAISKMAGGQKDTQYF. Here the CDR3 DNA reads TGTGCCATCTCAAAAATGGCGGGGGGGCAGAAAGATACGCAGTATTTT.

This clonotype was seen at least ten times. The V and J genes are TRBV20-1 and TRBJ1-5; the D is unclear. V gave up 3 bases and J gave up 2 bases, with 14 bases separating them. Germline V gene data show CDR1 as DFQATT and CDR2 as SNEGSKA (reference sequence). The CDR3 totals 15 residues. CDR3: CSASQFTPGNQPQHF. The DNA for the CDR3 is TGCAGTGCTAGTCAATTTACGCCCGGCAATCAGCCCCAGCATTTT.

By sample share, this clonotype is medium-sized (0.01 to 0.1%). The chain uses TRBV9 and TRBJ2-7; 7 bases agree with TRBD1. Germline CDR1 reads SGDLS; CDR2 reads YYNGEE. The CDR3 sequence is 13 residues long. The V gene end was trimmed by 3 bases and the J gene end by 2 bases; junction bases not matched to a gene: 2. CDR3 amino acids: CASSGQGAYEQYF. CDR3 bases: TGTGCCAGCAGCGGACAGGGAGCCTACGAGCAGTACTTC.

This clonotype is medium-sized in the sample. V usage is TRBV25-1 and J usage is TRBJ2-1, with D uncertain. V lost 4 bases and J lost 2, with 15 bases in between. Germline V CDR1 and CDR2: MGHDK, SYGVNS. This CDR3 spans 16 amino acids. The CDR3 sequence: CASSARVELPYNEQFF. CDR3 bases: TGTGCCAGCAGTGCCCGCGTGGAACTACCCTACAATGAGCAGTTCTTC.

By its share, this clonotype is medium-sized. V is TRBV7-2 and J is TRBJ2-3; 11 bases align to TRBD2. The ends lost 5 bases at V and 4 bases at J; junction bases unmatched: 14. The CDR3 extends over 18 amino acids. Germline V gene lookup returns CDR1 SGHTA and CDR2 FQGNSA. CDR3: CASSARPGLAGTPDTQYF. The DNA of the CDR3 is TGTGCCAGCAGCGCCCGCCCCGGACTAGCGGGCACCCCAGATACGCAGTATTTT.